Listed below are T cell receptor beta chains from one sample, sequenced in a study of neurological immune-mediated disorders. In TCRdb, the 5' RACE reads were re-called with MiXCR into one record per CDR3 protein. The sample holds about 25,000 distinct CDR3 sequences, 2.5% to 4% seen once. Sequenced: PBMCs. Every receptor here comes from a woman in her 30s with multiple sclerosis. Each CDR3 is given with its conserved first and last residue. The order of the fields is V gene, D gene, J gene, CDR3 length, clone size, CDR3 protein, CDR3 DNA. D genes are given only for firm matches. Part of the rows lack a size; the others show once, few, many or a class for expanded clones.

V gene: TRBV5-1; D gene: TRBD1; J gene: TRBJ2-7; CDR3 length: 15; clone size: medium-sized; CDR3 protein: CASFKGTGSSYEQYF; CDR3 DNA: TGCGCCAGCTTCAAGGGGACAGGGAGCTCCTACGAGCAGTACTTC
V gene: TRBV5-5; D gene: NA; J gene: TRBJ1-3; CDR3 length: 14; clone size: many; CDR3 protein: CASSLKISGNTIYF; CDR3 DNA: TGTGCCAGCAGCTTGAAAATCTCTGGAAACACCATATATTTT
V gene: TRBV20-1; D gene: TRBD1; J gene: TRBJ2-1; CDR3 length: 17; clone size: NA; CDR3 protein: CSARGPTGTGAIKEQFF; CDR3 DNA: TGCAGTGCTAGAGGTCCGACCGGGACAGGGGCAATAAAAGAGCAGTTCTTC
V gene: TRBV7-2; D gene: NA; J gene: TRBJ1-3; CDR3 length: 14; clone size: few; CDR3 protein: CASSLSQSGKTIYF; CDR3 DNA: TGTGCCAGCAGCTTAAGTCAGTCTGGAAAAACCATATATTTT
V gene: TRBV7-6; D gene: NA; J gene: TRBJ1-5; CDR3 length: 16; clone size: many; CDR3 protein: CASSLRAGSGNQPQHF; CDR3 DNA: TGTGCCAGCAGCTTACGTGCGGGGTCGGGCAATCAGCCCCAGCATTTT
V gene: TRBV4-3; D gene: NA; J gene: TRBJ2-3; CDR3 length: 16; clone size: many; CDR3 protein: CASSQEAPRGADTQYF; CDR3 DNA: TGCGCCAGCAGCCAAGAGGCCCCCAGGGGCGCAGATACGCAGTATTTT
V gene: TRBV4-2; D gene: TRBD2; J gene: TRBJ2-1; CDR3 length: 19; clone size: many; CDR3 protein: CASSQDLLGRLAGGNEQFF; CDR3 DNA: TGTGCCAGCAGCCAAGATCTGCTGGGCCGGCTAGCGGGCGGCAATGAGCAGTTCTTC
V gene: TRBV5-1; D gene: TRBD2; J gene: TRBJ2-5; CDR3 length: 16; clone size: many; CDR3 protein: CASSLNLAGGGETQYF; CDR3 DNA: TGCGCCAGCAGCTTGAATTTAGCGGGAGGAGGAGAGACCCAGTACTTC
V gene: TRBV5-1; D gene: TRBD2; J gene: TRBJ2-5; CDR3 length: 20; clone size: many; CDR3 protein: CASSLGARLAGGPQQETQYF; CDR3 DNA: TGCGCCAGCAGCTTGGGAGCGCGACTAGCGGGGGGGCCTCAACAAGAGACCCAGTACTTC
V gene: TRBV7-2; D gene: NA; J gene: TRBJ1-2; CDR3 length: 14; clone size: many; CDR3 protein: CASSLLGVGYGYTF; CDR3 DNA: TGTGCCAGCAGCTTACTAGGTGTAGGCTATGGCTACACCTTC
V gene: TRBV4-1; D gene: NA; J gene: TRBJ1-5; CDR3 length: 15; clone size: NA; CDR3 protein: CASSPVGGGNQPQNF; CDR3 DNA: NA
V gene: TRBV20-1; D gene: NA; J gene: TRBJ1-2; CDR3 length: 11; clone size: many; CDR3 protein: CSARSIYGYTF; CDR3 DNA: TGCAGTGCTAGGTCCATCTATGGCTACACCTTC
V gene: TRBV7-9; D gene: TRBD1; J gene: TRBJ1-3; CDR3 length: 15; clone size: many; CDR3 protein: CASSPPGTAQNTIYF; CDR3 DNA: TGTGCCAGCAGCCCCCCCGGGACAGCACAGAACACCATATATTTT
V gene: TRBV20-1; D gene: NA; J gene: TRBJ1-5; CDR3 length: 13; clone size: many; CDR3 protein: CSASQGSNQPQHF; CDR3 DNA: TGCAGTGCTAGCCAGGGAAGCAATCAGCCCCAGCATTTT
V gene: TRBV6-5; D gene: NA; J gene: TRBJ1-5; CDR3 length: 13; clone size: many; CDR3 protein: CASSYNRDQPQHF; CDR3 DNA: TGTGCCAGCAGTTACAATCGGGATCAGCCCCAGCATTTT
V gene: TRBV7-9; D gene: NA; J gene: TRBJ2-7; CDR3 length: 13; clone size: many; CDR3 protein: CASSPQASYEQYF; CDR3 DNA: TGTGCCAGCAGCCCGCAGGCCTCCTACGAGCAGTACTTC
V gene: TRBV29-1; D gene: NA; J gene: TRBJ1-1; CDR3 length: 12; clone size: NA; CDR3 protein: CSVEATPLGAFF; CDR3 DNA: TGCAGCGTTGAAGCAACCCCTCTCGGGGCTTTCTTT
V gene: TRBV19; D gene: NA; J gene: TRBJ2-7; CDR3 length: 16; clone size: many; CDR3 protein: CASSTGPGTSLVEQYF; CDR3 DNA: TGTGCCAGTAGTACGGGACCGGGAACCTCCCTAGTCGAGCAGTACTTC
V gene: TRBV12-3/TRBV12-4; D gene: NA; J gene: TRBJ2-2; CDR3 length: 16; clone size: many; CDR3 protein: CASSFRGLVETGELFF; CDR3 DNA: TGTGCCAGCAGTTTCAGAGGACTCGTTGAGACCGGGGAGCTGTTTTTT
V gene: TRBV20-1; D gene: TRBD2; J gene: TRBJ2-2; CDR3 length: 15; clone size: many; CDR3 protein: CSARRAGEGTGELFF; CDR3 DNA: TGCAGTGCTAGAAGGGCGGGAGAGGGGACCGGGGAGCTGTTTTTT
V gene: TRBV20-1; D gene: NA; J gene: TRBJ2-7; CDR3 length: 13; clone size: many; CDR3 protein: CSASHRTTYEQYF; CDR3 DNA: TGCAGTGCTAGTCATAGGACTACCTACGAGCAGTACTTC
V gene: TRBV20-1; D gene: NA; J gene: TRBJ2-1; CDR3 length: 15; clone size: few; CDR3 protein: CSARDGSGSYNEQFF; CDR3 DNA: TGCAGTGCTAGAGATGGCAGCGGGTCTTACAATGAGCAGTTCTTC
V gene: TRBV20-1; D gene: NA; J gene: TRBJ1-5; CDR3 length: 15; clone size: many; CDR3 protein: CSARNRARTNQPQNF; CDR3 DNA: TGCAGTGCTAGGAATAGGGCCAGGACCAATCAGCCCCAGAATTTT
V gene: TRBV24-1; D gene: NA; J gene: TRBJ2-1; CDR3 length: 15; clone size: many; CDR3 protein: CATEATKTGYNEQFF; CDR3 DNA: TGTGCCACCGAGGCCACAAAGACGGGTTACAATGAGCAGTTCTTC
V gene: TRBV6-5; D gene: NA; J gene: TRBJ1-5; CDR3 length: 14; clone size: many; CDR3 protein: CASSYSSWDQPQNF; CDR3 DNA: TGTGCCAGCAGTTACTCTAGTTGGGACCAGCCCCAGAATTTT
V gene: TRBV27; D gene: NA; J gene: TRBJ1-6; CDR3 length: 14; clone size: few; CDR3 protein: CASILREYNSPLHF; CDR3 DNA: TGTGCCAGCATCCTCCGGGAATATAATTCACCCCTCCACTTT
V gene: TRBV18; D gene: TRBD1; J gene: TRBJ2-7; CDR3 length: 15; clone size: few; CDR3 protein: CASSPQQGEGYEQYF; CDR3 DNA: TGTGCCAGCTCACCACAGCAGGGGGAAGGCTACGAGCAGTACTTC
V gene: TRBV11-2; D gene: TRBD2; J gene: TRBJ2-1; CDR3 length: 13; clone size: many; CDR3 protein: CASSRTRTNEQFF; CDR3 DNA: TGTGCCAGCAGCCGGACTAGAACCAATGAGCAGTTCTTC
V gene: TRBV20-1; D gene: NA; J gene: TRBJ1-1; CDR3 length: 15; clone size: many; CDR3 protein: CSAGRQGGIRTEAFF; CDR3 DNA: TGCAGTGCCGGACGCCAAGGGGGGATTCGCACTGAAGCTTTCTTT
V gene: TRBV18; D gene: NA; J gene: TRBJ2-5; CDR3 length: 14; clone size: many; CDR3 protein: CASSNTGREETQYF; CDR3 DNA: TGTGCCAGCTCAAACACAGGACGGGAAGAGACCCAGTACTTC
V gene: TRBV4-2; D gene: TRBD2; J gene: TRBJ2-3; CDR3 length: 15; clone size: many; CDR3 protein: CASSHRSGGADTQYF; CDR3 DNA: TGTGCCAGCAGCCATAGAAGCGGGGGGGCAGATACGCAGTATTTT
V gene: TRBV24-1; D gene: NA; J gene: TRBJ2-7; CDR3 length: 13; clone size: many; CDR3 protein: CATSDGGTYEQYF; CDR3 DNA: TGTGCCACCAGTGACGGGGGTACCTACGAGCAGTACTTC
V gene: TRBV10-3; D gene: TRBD2; J gene: TRBJ2-1; CDR3 length: 16; clone size: many; CDR3 protein: CAISSSLAGGPNEQFF; CDR3 DNA: TGTGCCATCAGCTCTAGTCTAGCGGGGGGGCCAAATGAGCAGTTCTTC
V gene: TRBV5-1; D gene: NA; J gene: TRBJ2-7; CDR3 length: 14; clone size: NA; CDR3 protein: CASSPEGPLYEQYF; CDR3 DNA: TGCGCCAGCAGTCCTGAGGGCCCGCTCTACGAGCAGTACTTC
V gene: TRBV7-8; D gene: NA; J gene: TRBJ1-5; CDR3 length: 14; clone size: many; CDR3 protein: CASSNTAGNQPQNF; CDR3 DNA: TGTGCCAGCAGCAATACAGCCGGCAATCAGCCCCAGAATTTT
V gene: TRBV18; D gene: NA; J gene: TRBJ2-7; CDR3 length: 14; clone size: few; CDR3 protein: CASSPGRASYEQYF; CDR3 DNA: TGTGCCAGCTCACCGGGACGGGCCTCCTACGAGCAGTACTTC
V gene: TRBV18; D gene: NA; J gene: TRBJ2-2; CDR3 length: 12; clone size: many; CDR3 protein: CASSGPTGELFF; CDR3 DNA: TGTGCCAGCTCGGGACCCACCGGGGAGCTGTTTTTT
V gene: TRBV12-3/TRBV12-4; D gene: NA; J gene: TRBJ2-1; CDR3 length: 15; clone size: many; CDR3 protein: CASSYDFGSYNEQFF; CDR3 DNA: TGTGCCAGCAGTTACGATTTTGGATCCTACAATGAGCAGTTCTTC
V gene: TRBV20-1; D gene: TRBD1; J gene: TRBJ1-1; CDR3 length: 13; clone size: many; CDR3 protein: CSAPATGLAEAFF; CDR3 DNA: TGCAGTGCCCCGGCGACAGGGCTCGCTGAAGCTTTCTTT
V gene: TRBV7-2; D gene: NA; J gene: TRBJ1-3; CDR3 length: 15; clone size: NA; CDR3 protein: CASSLRTATRNTIYF; CDR3 DNA: TGTGCCAGCAGCCTCAGGACAGCTACCCGAAACACCATATATTTT
V gene: TRBV5-1; D gene: TRBD1; J gene: TRBJ2-7; CDR3 length: 13; clone size: medium-sized; CDR3 protein: CASSWDSTYEQYF; CDR3 DNA: TGCGCCAGCAGCTGGGACAGCACCTACGAGCAGTACTTC
V gene: TRBV6-5; D gene: TRBD1; J gene: TRBJ2-7; CDR3 length: 14; clone size: many; CDR3 protein: CASSTGQGLYEQYF; CDR3 DNA: TGTGCCAGCAGTACCGGACAGGGTCTCTACGAGCAGTACTTC
V gene: TRBV12-3/TRBV12-4; D gene: TRBD2; J gene: TRBJ2-1; CDR3 length: 13; clone size: medium-sized; CDR3 protein: CASNSGGENEQFF; CDR3 DNA: TGTGCCAGCAATAGCGGGGGGGAGAATGAGCAGTTCTTC
V gene: TRBV29-1; D gene: NA; J gene: TRBJ2-7; CDR3 length: 11; clone size: many; CDR3 protein: CSVAGLYEQYF; CDR3 DNA: TGCAGCGTCGCCGGCCTCTACGAGCAGTACTTC
V gene: TRBV18; D gene: NA; J gene: TRBJ2-5; CDR3 length: 14; clone size: many; CDR3 protein: CASSPGRNQETQYF; CDR3 DNA: TGTGCCAGCTCACCAGGACGGAACCAAGAGACCCAGTACTTC
V gene: TRBV7-2; D gene: NA; J gene: TRBJ1-4; CDR3 length: 13; clone size: many; CDR3 protein: CASSFQGGEKLFF; CDR3 DNA: TGTGCCAGCAGCTTTCAGGGTGGTGAAAAACTGTTTTTT
V gene: TRBV4-2; D gene: NA; J gene: TRBJ2-4; CDR3 length: 16; clone size: many; CDR3 protein: CASSHGYSTNKNIQYF; CDR3 DNA: TGTGCCAGCAGCCACGGTTACAGTACCAATAAAAACATTCAGTACTTC
V gene: TRBV18; D gene: TRBD1; J gene: TRBJ1-1; CDR3 length: 18; clone size: many; CDR3 protein: CASSPLGTGGGWNTEAFF; CDR3 DNA: TGTGCCAGCTCACCACTCGGGACAGGGGGCGGGTGGAACACTGAAGCTTTCTTT
V gene: TRBV5-5; D gene: NA; J gene: TRBJ1-1; CDR3 length: 15; clone size: NA; CDR3 protein: CASSLSSGLRTEAFF; CDR3 DNA: TGTGCCAGCAGCTTGTCATCGGGGCTGAGGACTGAAGCTTTCTTT
V gene: TRBV20-1; D gene: NA; J gene: TRBJ1-1; CDR3 length: 13; clone size: many; CDR3 protein: CSASVARGAEAFF; CDR3 DNA: TGCAGTGCTAGTGTGGCGAGGGGTGCTGAAGCTTTCTTT
V gene: TRBV15; D gene: TRBD2; J gene: TRBJ2-1; CDR3 length: 19; clone size: many; CDR3 protein: CATSRDGTSGPISYNEQFF; CDR3 DNA: TGTGCCACCAGCAGAGATGGGACTAGCGGGCCAATCTCCTACAATGAGCAGTTCTTC
V gene: TRBV6-6; D gene: NA; J gene: TRBJ2-7; CDR3 length: 11; clone size: many; CDR3 protein: CASSLLGEQYF; CDR3 DNA: TGTGCCAGCAGCCTCCTGGGCGAGCAGTACTTC
V gene: TRBV29-1; D gene: NA; J gene: TRBJ1-5; CDR3 length: 16; clone size: many; CDR3 protein: CSVRVHGGDGNQPQHF; CDR3 DNA: TGCAGCGTCCGGGTTCACGGTGGGGATGGTAATCAGCCCCAGCATTTT
V gene: TRBV7-2; D gene: TRBD2; J gene: TRBJ2-3; CDR3 length: 15; clone size: many; CDR3 protein: CASSSWGGTTDTQYF; CDR3 DNA: TGTGCCAGCAGCAGCTGGGGGGGAACCACAGATACGCAGTATTTT
V gene: TRBV20-1; D gene: TRBD1; J gene: TRBJ2-2; CDR3 length: 14; clone size: NA; CDR3 protein: CSASRQGASGELFF; CDR3 DNA: TGCAGTGCTAGTCGACAGGGGGCCTCCGGGGAGCTGTTTTTT
V gene: TRBV7-2; D gene: TRBD2; J gene: TRBJ2-7; CDR3 length: 14; clone size: many; CDR3 protein: CASSLVAGSGEQYF; CDR3 DNA: TGTGCCAGCAGCTTAGTAGCGGGAAGTGGTGAGCAGTACTTC
V gene: TRBV20-1; D gene: TRBD1; J gene: TRBJ1-1; CDR3 length: 15; clone size: many; CDR3 protein: CSAPRDRAMNTEAFF; CDR3 DNA: TGCAGTGCTCCCCGGGACAGGGCGATGAACACTGAAGCTTTCTTT
V gene: TRBV20-1; D gene: TRBD1; J gene: TRBJ2-1; CDR3 length: 14; clone size: many; CDR3 protein: CSALDRASYNEQFF; CDR3 DNA: TGCAGTGCTTTAGACAGGGCGTCCTACAATGAGCAGTTCTTC
V gene: TRBV20-1; D gene: TRBD2; J gene: TRBJ2-1; CDR3 length: 14; clone size: many; CDR3 protein: CSAATRAGVNEQFF; CDR3 DNA: TGCAGTGCGGCCACCCGAGCGGGGGTCAATGAGCAGTTCTTC
V gene: TRBV3-1; D gene: TRBD1; J gene: TRBJ2-7; CDR3 length: 16; clone size: many; CDR3 protein: CASSQEYDRGSAGQYF; CDR3 DNA: TGTGCCAGCAGCCAAGAGTATGACAGGGGTTCCGCTGGGCAGTACTTC